This is a list of T cell receptor beta chains from one sample in a study of blood T cell repertoires in COVID-19. Sequencing used immunoSEQ multiplex PCR; TCRdb keeps in-frame clones, though not all of them. The sample carries roughly 300,000 clones, about nine tenths recorded once. The specimen sequenced was PBMCs or T cells enriched from blood (not recorded which). The receptor source for this set is a middle-aged woman with acute COVID-19. The CDR3 runs from the conserved cysteine through the conserved F or W. A D gene is named only where the DNA matches it firmly. Some rows mark clone size as missing; the rest say once, few, many or name a class of expanded clone.

v_call: TRBV29-1
j_call: TRBJ2-1
clone_size: -
d_call: -
cdr3_aa: CSVEPREQFF
cdr3_nt: TGCAGCGTTGAACCTAGGGAGCAGTTCTTC

v_call: TRBV5-1
j_call: TRBJ1-4
clone_size: -
d_call: TRBD1
cdr3_aa: CASSLGQGREKLFF
cdr3_nt: TGCGCCAGCAGCTTGGGACAGGGTCGCGAAAAACTGTTTTTT

v_call: TRBV7-3
j_call: TRBJ2-6
clone_size: -
d_call: -
cdr3_aa: CASSPTLAGANVLTF
cdr3_nt: TGTGCCAGCAGCCCGACGTTAGCCGGGGCCAACGTCCTGACTTTC

v_call: TRBV29-1
j_call: TRBJ2-7
clone_size: -
d_call: TRBD1
cdr3_aa: CSVMTGAYEQYF
cdr3_nt: TGCAGCGTGATGACAGGGGCCTACGAGCAGTACTTC

v_call: TRBV28
j_call: TRBJ2-5
clone_size: -
d_call: TRBD1
cdr3_aa: CASSQPPGQGVAQETQYF
cdr3_nt: TGTGCCAGCAGCCAACCGCCGGGACAGGGGGTGGCCCAAGAGACCCAGTACTTC

v_call: TRBV4-3
j_call: TRBJ1-4
clone_size: -
d_call: -
cdr3_aa: CASSQDSRGPNEKLFF
cdr3_nt: TGCGCCAGCAGCCAAGACTCGCGGGGCCCTAATGAAAAACTGTTTTTT

v_call: TRBV5-4
j_call: TRBJ1-1
clone_size: -
d_call: -
cdr3_aa: CASSLTEDTEAFF
cdr3_nt: TGTGCCAGCAGTTTGACTGAGGACACTGAAGCTTTCTTT

v_call: TRBV2
j_call: TRBJ1-2
clone_size: -
d_call: -
cdr3_aa: CASHREGFYGYTF
cdr3_nt: TGTGCCAGCCACCGGGAGGGCTTCTATGGCTACACCTTC

v_call: TRBV24-1
j_call: TRBJ1-1
clone_size: once
d_call: TRBD1
cdr3_aa: CATSDLGQGANTTDTEAFF
cdr3_nt: TGTGCCACCAGTGATTTGGGACAGGGGGCGAATACGACGGACACTGAAGCTTTCTTT

v_call: TRBV6-5
j_call: TRBJ2-5
clone_size: -
d_call: TRBD2
cdr3_aa: CASSPGTSGITYF
cdr3_nt: TGTGCCAGCAGTCCGGGGACTAGCGGGATAACATACTTC

v_call: TRBV7-2
j_call: TRBJ2-7
clone_size: -
d_call: -
cdr3_aa: CASSSGLVEQYF
cdr3_nt: TGTGCCAGCAGCTCAGGCCTGGTAGAGCAGTACTTC

v_call: TRBV7-3
j_call: TRBJ2-3
clone_size: -
d_call: TRBD1
cdr3_aa: CASSLKGTGGTDTQYF
cdr3_nt: TGTGCCAGCAGCTTAAAGGGGACAGGGGGCACAGATACGCAGTATTTT

v_call: TRBV24-1
j_call: TRBJ1-6
clone_size: -
d_call: -
cdr3_aa: CATLNRQKSSYNSPLHF
cdr3_nt: TGTGCCACCCTTAATAGACAGAAGAGCTCCTATAATTCACCCCTCCACTTT

v_call: TRBV4-2
j_call: TRBJ1-1
clone_size: once
d_call: -
cdr3_aa: CASSQGAERVNTEAFF
cdr3_nt: TGTGCCAGCAGCCAAGGAGCCGAACGGGTGAACACTGAAGCTTTCTTT

v_call: TRBV29-1
j_call: TRBJ1-1
clone_size: -
d_call: TRBD1
cdr3_aa: CSVPTGGPNTEAFF
cdr3_nt: TGCAGCGTTCCTACAGGGGGCCCGAACACTGAAGCTTTCTTT

v_call: TRBV9
j_call: TRBJ2-3
clone_size: -
d_call: -
cdr3_aa: CASSTGRRLNTDTQYF
cdr3_nt: TGTGCCAGCAGCACCGGCCGGAGACTTAACACAGATACGCAGTATTTT